What follows describes a single TCR beta chain. Germline CDR1 ENHRY, CDR2 SYGVKD. Trimming removed 6 bases at V and 0 bases at J, with 12 bases between. This CDR3 contains 14 residues. Clones were sequenced by immunoSEQ multiplex PCR, and TCRdb holds only the in-frame ones, with some missing. This repertoire shows around 130,000 clones, about 90% found once; its top ten account for 6% to 9.5%. This sample stems from a study of control samples from healthy donors and cancer patients. The clonotype comes from a man aged 45-65 years with head and neck cancer. V is TRBV10-3 and J is TRBJ2-7; tentative D call: TRBD1 (6 bases). The sample comprised PBMCs. In DNA form, the CDR3 reads TGTGCCATCAGGGACAGTCAAAGCTCCTACGAGCAGTACTTC. Its protein product is CAIRDSQSSYEQYF.